This T cell receptor beta chain was sequenced in a study of control samples from healthy donors and cancer patients. TCRdb keeps only in-frame clones here, not all; method: immunoSEQ multiplex PCR. The table has more than 100,000 clones, approximately 90% seen once. Sequences were obtained from blood. The TCR sequence derives from a woman in her late teens or twenties in good health.

The CDR3 spells CASSRETGNTEAFF. CDR3 DNA: TGTGCCAGCAGTCGCGAGACAGGGAACACTGAAGCTTTCTTT. This rearrangement joins TRBV27 to TRBJ1-1; weak D call: TRBD1 (6 bases). This CDR3 spans 14 amino acids. Trimming pared 5 bases from V and 1 base from J, leaving 11 bases between. CDR1 and CDR2 (germline): MNHEY, SMNVEV (reference sequence).